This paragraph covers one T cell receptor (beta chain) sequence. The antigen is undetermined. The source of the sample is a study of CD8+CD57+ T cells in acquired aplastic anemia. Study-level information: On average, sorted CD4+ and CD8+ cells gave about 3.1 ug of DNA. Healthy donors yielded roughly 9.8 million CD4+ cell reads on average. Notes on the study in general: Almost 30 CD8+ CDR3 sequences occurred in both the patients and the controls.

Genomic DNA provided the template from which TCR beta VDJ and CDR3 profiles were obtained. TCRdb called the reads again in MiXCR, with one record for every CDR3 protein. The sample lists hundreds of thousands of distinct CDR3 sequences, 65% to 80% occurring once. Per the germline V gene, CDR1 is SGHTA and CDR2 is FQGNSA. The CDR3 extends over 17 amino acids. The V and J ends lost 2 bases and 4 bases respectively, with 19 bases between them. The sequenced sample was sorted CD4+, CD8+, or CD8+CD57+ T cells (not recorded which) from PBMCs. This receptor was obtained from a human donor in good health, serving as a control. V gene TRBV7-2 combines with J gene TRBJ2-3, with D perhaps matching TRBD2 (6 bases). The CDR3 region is CASSLLGTSYSADTQYF. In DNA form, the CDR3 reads TGTGCCAGCAGCTTACTTGGGACTTCGTACAGTGCAGATACGCAGTATTTT.